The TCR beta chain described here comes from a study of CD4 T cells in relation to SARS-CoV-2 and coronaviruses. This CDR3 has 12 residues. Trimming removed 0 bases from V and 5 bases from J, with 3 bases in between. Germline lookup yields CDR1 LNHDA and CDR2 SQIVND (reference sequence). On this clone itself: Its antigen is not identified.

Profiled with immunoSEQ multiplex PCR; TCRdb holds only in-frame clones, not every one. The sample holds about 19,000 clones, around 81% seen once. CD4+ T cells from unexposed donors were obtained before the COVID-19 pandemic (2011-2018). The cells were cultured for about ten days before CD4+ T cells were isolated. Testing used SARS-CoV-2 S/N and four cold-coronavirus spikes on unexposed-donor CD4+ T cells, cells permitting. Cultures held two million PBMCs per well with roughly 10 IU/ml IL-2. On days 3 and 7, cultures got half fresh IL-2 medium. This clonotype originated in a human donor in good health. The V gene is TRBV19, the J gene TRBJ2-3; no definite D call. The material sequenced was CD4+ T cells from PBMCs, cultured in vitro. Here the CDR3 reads CASSIEGDTQYF. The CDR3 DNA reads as TGTGCCAGTAGTATAGAAGGAGATACGCAGTATTTT.